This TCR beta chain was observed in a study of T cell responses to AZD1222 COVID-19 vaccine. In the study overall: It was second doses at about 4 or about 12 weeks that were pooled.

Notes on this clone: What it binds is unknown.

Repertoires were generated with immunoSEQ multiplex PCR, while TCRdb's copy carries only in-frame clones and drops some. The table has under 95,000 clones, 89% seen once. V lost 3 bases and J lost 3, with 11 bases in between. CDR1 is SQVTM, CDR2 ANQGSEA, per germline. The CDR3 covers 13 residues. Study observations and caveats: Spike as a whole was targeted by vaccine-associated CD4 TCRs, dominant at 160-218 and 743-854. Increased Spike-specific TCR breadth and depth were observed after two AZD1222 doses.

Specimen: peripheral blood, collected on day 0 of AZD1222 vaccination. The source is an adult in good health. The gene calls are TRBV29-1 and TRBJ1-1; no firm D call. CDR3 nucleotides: TGCAGCGTTGATAGGTCTCGGGACACTGAAGCTTTCTTT. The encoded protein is CSVDRSRDTEAFF. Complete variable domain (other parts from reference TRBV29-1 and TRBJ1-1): SAVISQKPSRDICQRGTSLTIQCQVDSQVTMMFWYRQQPGQSLTLIATANQGSEATYESGFVIDKFPISRPNLTFSTLTVSNMSPEDSSIYLCSVDRSRDTEAFFGQGTRLTVV.